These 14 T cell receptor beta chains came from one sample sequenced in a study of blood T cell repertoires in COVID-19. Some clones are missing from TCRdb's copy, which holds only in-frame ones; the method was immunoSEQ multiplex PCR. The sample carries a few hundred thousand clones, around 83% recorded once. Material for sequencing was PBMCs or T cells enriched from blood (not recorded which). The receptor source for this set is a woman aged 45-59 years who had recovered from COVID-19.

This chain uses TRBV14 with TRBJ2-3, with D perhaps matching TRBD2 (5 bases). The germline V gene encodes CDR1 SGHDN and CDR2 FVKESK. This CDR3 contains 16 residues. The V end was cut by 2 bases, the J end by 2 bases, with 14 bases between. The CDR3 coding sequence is TGTGCCAGCAGCCAACAAGACTGGAGGAACACAGATACGCAGTATTTT. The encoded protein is CASSQQDWRNTDTQYF.

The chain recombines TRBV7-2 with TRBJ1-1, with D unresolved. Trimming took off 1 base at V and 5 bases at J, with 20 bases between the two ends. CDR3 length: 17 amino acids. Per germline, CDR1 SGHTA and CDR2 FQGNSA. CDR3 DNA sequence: TGTGCCAGCAGCTTAGATGGGCTCCGGGGAGGTTTGACTGAAGCTTTCTTT. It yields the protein CASSLDGLRGGLTEAFF.

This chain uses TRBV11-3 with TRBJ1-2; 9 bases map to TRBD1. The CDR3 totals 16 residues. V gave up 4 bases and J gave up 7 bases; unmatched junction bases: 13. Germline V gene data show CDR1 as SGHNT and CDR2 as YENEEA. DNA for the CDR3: TGTGCCAGCAGCTCCCGGTTTGACAGGGGGTTGGGTGGCTACACCTTC. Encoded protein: CASSSRFDRGLGGYTF.

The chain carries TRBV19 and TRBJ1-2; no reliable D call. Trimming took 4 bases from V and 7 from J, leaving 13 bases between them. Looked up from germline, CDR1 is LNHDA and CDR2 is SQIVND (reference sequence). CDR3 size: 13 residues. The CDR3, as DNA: TGTGCCAGTAGTAGCACAGCCGGAGGTGGCTACACCTTC. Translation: CASSSTAGGGYTF. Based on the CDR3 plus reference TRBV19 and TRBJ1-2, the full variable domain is DGGITQSPKYLFRKEGQNVTLSCEQNLNHDAMYWYRQDPGQGLRLIYYSQIVNDFQKGDIAEGYSVSREKKESFPLTVTSAQKNPTAFYLCASSSTAGGGYTFGSGTRLTVV.

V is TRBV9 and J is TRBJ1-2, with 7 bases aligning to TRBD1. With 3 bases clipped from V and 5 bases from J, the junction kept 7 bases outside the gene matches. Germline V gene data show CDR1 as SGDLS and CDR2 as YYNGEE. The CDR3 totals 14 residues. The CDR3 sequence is CASSAPTGYYGYTF. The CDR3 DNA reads TGTGCCAGCAGCGCGCCGACAGGGTATTATGGCTACACCTTC.

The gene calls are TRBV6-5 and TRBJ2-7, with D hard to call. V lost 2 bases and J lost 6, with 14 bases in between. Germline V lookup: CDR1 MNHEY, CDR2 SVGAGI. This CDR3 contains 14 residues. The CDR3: CASSYTPRTTEQYF. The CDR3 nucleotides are TGTGCCAGCAGTTACACTCCCCGAACCACCGAGCAGTACTTC.

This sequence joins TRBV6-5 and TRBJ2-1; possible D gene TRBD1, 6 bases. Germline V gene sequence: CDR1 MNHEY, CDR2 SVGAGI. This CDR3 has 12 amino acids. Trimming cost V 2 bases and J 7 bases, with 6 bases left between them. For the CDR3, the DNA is TGTGCCAGCAGTTACAGGGGGAATGAGCAGTTCTTC. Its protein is CASSYRGNEQFF.

CDR3 amino acids: CASSPPGQRKSTIYF. The CDR3 bases are TGTGCCAGCAGCCCCCCGGGACAGCGGAAAAGCACCATATATTTT. The V call is TRBV7-9, the J call TRBJ1-3, with 7 bases that match TRBD1. CDR3 length: 15 amino acids. Germline values: CDR1 SEHNR, CDR2 FQNEAQ (reference sequence). V gave up 5 bases and J gave up 9 bases; unmatched junction bases: 13. Combining the CDR3 with reference TRBV7-9 and TRBJ1-3 gives the whole variable domain DTGVSQNPRHKITKRGQNVTFRCDPISEHNRLYWYRQTLGQGPEFLTYFQNEAQLEKSRLLSDRFSAERPKGSFSTLEIQRTEQGDSAMYLCASSPPGQRKSTIYFGEGSWLTVV.

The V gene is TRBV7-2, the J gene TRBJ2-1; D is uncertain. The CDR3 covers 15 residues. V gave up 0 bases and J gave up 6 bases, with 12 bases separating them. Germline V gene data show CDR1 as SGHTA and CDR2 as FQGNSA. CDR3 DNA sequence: TGTGCCAGCAGCTTAGCGGGTCAGGCTCCCAATGAGCAGTTCTTC. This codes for CASSLAGQAPNEQFF.

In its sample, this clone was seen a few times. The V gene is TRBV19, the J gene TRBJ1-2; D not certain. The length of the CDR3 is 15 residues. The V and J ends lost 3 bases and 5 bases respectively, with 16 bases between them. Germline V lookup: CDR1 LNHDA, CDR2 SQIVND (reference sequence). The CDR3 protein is CASSIRGKDLYGYTF. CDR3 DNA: TGTGCCAGTAGTATTAGAGGGAAAGACCTTTATGGCTACACCTTC.

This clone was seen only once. CDR3 nucleotide sequence: TGTGCCAGCAGCTTAGGACAGACCGGGGAGCTGTTTTTT. Its translation is CASSLGQTGELFF. This rearrangement joins TRBV7-2 to TRBJ2-2, with D perhaps TRBD1 (5 bases). V was shortened by 1 base and J by 5 bases, with 5 bases between the two germline ends. CDR3 length: 13 residues. CDR1 and CDR2 from the germline V gene are SGHTA and FQGNSA. The whole variable domain, filled in from reference TRBV7-2 and TRBJ2-2, reads GAGVSQSPSNKVTEKGKDVELRCDPISGHTALYWYRQSLGQGLEFLIYFQGNSAPDKSGLPSDRFSAERTGGSVSTLTIQRTQQEDSAVYLCASSLGQTGELFFGEGSRLTVL.

CDR3 sequence reads: CASSFRLAGDYNEQFF. The CDR3 DNA reads TGTGCCAGCAGCTTCCGACTAGCGGGGGACTACAATGAGCAGTTCTTC. V is TRBV11-3 and J is TRBJ2-1; 12 nucleotides align to TRBD2. The CDR3 covers 16 residues. Germline CDR1 SGHNT, CDR2 YENEEA. J gave up 3 bases and V 3 bases, and 3 bases lay outside the gene matches.

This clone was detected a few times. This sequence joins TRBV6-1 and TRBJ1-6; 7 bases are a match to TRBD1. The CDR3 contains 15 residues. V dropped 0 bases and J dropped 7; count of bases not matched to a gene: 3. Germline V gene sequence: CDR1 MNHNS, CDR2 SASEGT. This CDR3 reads CASSEASGGNSPLHF. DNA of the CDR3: TGTGCCAGCAGTGAAGCGTCAGGGGGGAATTCACCCCTCCACTTT.

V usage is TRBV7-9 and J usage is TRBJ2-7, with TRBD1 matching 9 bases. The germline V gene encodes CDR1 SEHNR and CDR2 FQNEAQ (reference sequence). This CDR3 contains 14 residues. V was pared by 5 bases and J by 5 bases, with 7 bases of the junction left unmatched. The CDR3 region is CASSPQGARNEQYF. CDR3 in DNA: TGTGCCAGCAGCCCACAGGGGGCACGAAACGAGCAGTACTTC. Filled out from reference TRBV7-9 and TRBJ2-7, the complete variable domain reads DTGVSQNPRHKITKRGQNVTFRCDPISEHNRLYWYRQTLGQGPEFLTYFQNEAQLEKSRLLSDRFSAERPKGSFSTLEIQRTEQGDSAMYLCASSPQGARNEQYFGPGTRLTVT.